The rows below give T cell receptor beta chains drawn from one sample of a study of patients and donors after allogeneic stem cell transplantation. TCRdb re-derived calls from the RT-PCR reads in MiXCR, one entry per CDR3 protein. Here the sample spans hundreds of thousands of distinct CDR3 sequences, roughly 13% being singletons. The sequenced sample consisted of blood, either unsorted or a sorted T cell fraction (not recorded which). These receptors were obtained from a human donor who was either an allogeneic HSCT recipient or a stem cell or donor lymphocyte infusion donor (not recorded which). It is not recorded whose cells these are; they may come from a transplant donor. Both conserved end residues are part of each CDR3. D genes are given only for firm matches. Some rows have no size entry. The others give once, few or many, or a class for an expanded clone.

abundance	d_gene	j_gene	v_gene	CDR3aa	CDR3nt
few	TRBD1	TRBJ2-3	TRBV27	CASSRLKRDRVSTDTQYF	TGTGCCAGCAGCCGACTCAAAAGGGACAGGGTTAGCACAGATACGCAGTATTTT
few	NA	TRBJ1-2	TRBV29-1	CSAWGASYTF	TGCAGCGCCTGGGGGGCGAGCTACACCTTC
many	NA	TRBJ2-3	TRBV7-2	CASVPRGSTDTQYF	TGTGCCAGCGTCCCAAGGGGGAGCACAGATACGCAGTATTTT
few	NA	TRBJ2-1	TRBV5-8	CASSFRGTGYNEQFF	TGTGCCAGCAGCTTTCGCGGGACGGGGTACAATGAGCAGTTCTTC
many	NA	TRBJ1-3	TRBV12-3/TRBV12-4	CASSLQGYSGNTIYF	TGTGCCAGCAGTTTACAGGGGTACTCTGGAAACACCATATATTTT
NA	NA	TRBJ2-3	TRBV7-9	CASSPGTGMDTQYF	TGTGCCAGCAGTCCCGGGACTGGCATGGATACGCAGTATTTT
NA	NA	TRBJ1-4	TRBV2	CASSVRGGVEKLFF	TGTGCCAGCAGTGTACGTGGGGGAGTGGAAAAACTGTTTTTT
NA	NA	TRBJ1-1	TRBV12-3/TRBV12-4	CARIPGRRDTEAFF	TGTGCCAGAATTCCGGGACGGCGGGACACTGAAGCTTTCTTT
few	TRBD1	TRBJ1-2	TRBV15	CATSPDRAYGYTF	TGTGCCACCAGCCCGGACAGGGCCTATGGCTACACCTTC
few	TRBD2	TRBJ2-1	TRBV27	CASVYSGGARNEQFF	TGTGCCAGCGTCTACAGCGGGGGGGCTCGGAATGAGCAGTTCTTC
many	NA	TRBJ2-1	TRBV6-6	CASSYSMYYEQFF	TGTGCCAGCAGTTACTCGATGTACTATGAGCAGTTCTTC
many	NA	TRBJ1-5	TRBV24-1	CATSEGQGQPQHF	TGTGCCACCAGTGAGGGGCAGGGACAGCCCCAGCATTTT
few	TRBD2	TRBJ2-7	TRBV27	CASSPRDYGYEQYF	TGTGCCAGCAGTCCTCGGGACTACGGCTACGAGCAGTACTTC